The entry below describes one T cell receptor (beta chain). Per the original methods: Estimation of nucleated cell counts was performed using reference gene primer amplification. Measured with immunoSEQ multiplex PCR; TCRdb has only the in-frame clones, and not every one. V and J calls plus clone size are reproduced from that table; the DNA served to infer D and trimming. This table holds under 150,000 clones, 81% found once. These data are taken from a study of blood T cell repertoires in COVID-19. Study-level background: Acute and convalescent COVID-19 samples came from the United States, Italy and Spain. PBMCs, B-cell-depleted T cells, or T cells provided the cDNA or gDNA that made up the material.

The V end lost 7 bases, the J end lost 0 bases, and 7 bases lay between the germline ends. The CDR3 extends over 13 amino acids. Germline values: CDR1 LNHDA, CDR2 SQIVND (reference sequence). Material for sequencing was peripheral blood. This receptor was taken from a man aged 50-60 years with acute or convalescent COVID-19. The J gene is TRBJ1-5, the V gene TRBV19; the D is unclear. CDR3: CASKQYSNQPQHF. The CDR3 DNA is TGTGCCAGTAAACAGTATAGCAATCAGCCCCAGCATTTT. Full variable domain (remainder filled in from reference TRBV19 and TRBJ1-5): DGGITQSPKYLFRKEGQNVTLSCEQNLNHDAMYWYRQDPGQGLRLIYYSQIVNDFQKGDIAEGYSVSREKKESFPLTVTSAQKNPTAFYLCASKQYSNQPQHFGDGTRLSIL.